The rows below give T cell receptor beta chains drawn from one sample of a study of blood T cell repertoires in COVID-19. Clones were sequenced by immunoSEQ multiplex PCR, and TCRdb holds only the in-frame ones, with some missing. Of about 62,000 clones in the sample, roughly 89% were seen once. Material for sequencing was peripheral blood. All receptors derive from a woman older than 75 with acute or convalescent COVID-19. Both conserved end residues are part of each CDR3.

V	J	CDR3
TRBV7-3	TRBJ1-1	CASSLAQNTEAFF
TRBV4-1	TRBJ2-5	CASSFTGTSGGVQETQYF
TRBV3-1/TRBV3-2	TRBJ2-7	CASSQGTGGYEQYF
TRBV6-1	TRBJ2-1	CASSERFGNEQFF
TRBV5-1	TRBJ1-5	CASSLQGGSNQPQHF
TRBV6-5	TRBJ1-6	CASVFAGEGSPLHF
TRBV27	TRBJ2-5	CASSFSIQETQYF
TRBV7-2	TRBJ1-5	CASSLWGGADNQPQHF
TRBV29-1	TRBJ1-2	CSADRAGPYGYTF
TRBV14	TRBJ1-2	CASSQGQGIYGYTF
TRBV12-3/TRBV12-4	TRBJ2-7	CASSLTGDEQYF
TRBV20-1	TRBJ1-1	CSAQVGFEAFF
TRBV4-3	TRBJ2-3	CASSQGQGSDTQYF
TRBV4-1	TRBJ1-6	CASSQEGTGGYSPLHF
TRBV10-3	TRBJ2-5	CAISESGTGGQETQYF
TRBV24-1	TRBJ2-3	CATSDPPRGRGTDTQYF
TRBV18	TRBJ1-3	CASSPSQGAGNTIYF
TRBV27	TRBJ1-4	CASTNSPSREKLFF
TRBV5-1	TRBJ2-3	CASSLSAAGRTDTQYF
TRBV24-1	TRBJ2-2	CATSASPGEAGGTGELFF
TRBV5-4	TRBJ1-1	CASSLEGAEAFF
TRBV7-3	TRBJ1-2	CASSLTGSNRDYGYTF
TRBV30	TRBJ2-6	CAWSRDRINVLTF
TRBV6-5	TRBJ2-1	CASSPGDEQFF
TRBV3-1/TRBV3-2	TRBJ2-1	CASSPPGSSYNEQFF
TRBV6-6	TRBJ2-7	CASSSLYEQYF
TRBV12-3/TRBV12-4	TRBJ1-2	CASSSGLHYGYTF
TRBV5-1	TRBJ2-7	CASSGEDRVNYEQYF
TRBV5-4	TRBJ2-7	CASSTDGTGLYEQYF
TRBV10-3	TRBJ2-1	CAISDQRQGWDEQFF
TRBV2	TRBJ2-2	CASSAGGVVSGELFF
TRBV15	TRBJ1-4	CATSRSGQGGEKLFF
TRBV7-3	TRBJ1-2	CASTPAGGSGGYTF
TRBV28	TRBJ1-3	CASSSHTGNAGNTIYF
TRBV7-3	TRBJ1-1	CASSFGGNTEAFF
TRBV7-3	TRBJ2-2	CASSLRRENTGELFF
TRBV7-3	TRBJ2-1	CASSSGLAGGPVQFF
TRBV3-1/TRBV3-2	TRBJ1-4	CASSHQGLRAEKLFF
TRBV5-1	TRBJ1-1	CASSFRTGRGDAEAFF
TRBV11-1	TRBJ2-5	CASSADRATETQYF
TRBV6-6	TRBJ1-6	CASSRPGHYNSPLHF
TRBV2	TRBJ2-3	CASRPETGTDTQYF
TRBV28	TRBJ2-7	CASSFLRNSYEQYF
TRBV4-1	TRBJ1-4	CASSRGEEEKLFF
TRBV19	TRBJ1-5	CASSSQGNNQPQHF
TRBV5-1	TRBJ2-7	CASSLQGAFHEQYF